A single T cell receptor beta chain is shown here with its context. Its antigen is unknown. This sample stems from a study of CD8 T cells in ankylosing spondylitis. With V trimmed by 6 bases and J by 3 bases, 9 bases remained unmatched. This CDR3 contains 15 residues. CDR1 and CDR2 (germline): MNHNS, SASEGT. TCRdb called the 5' RACE reads again in MiXCR, with one record for every CDR3 protein. The sample carries approximately 250,000 distinct CDR3 sequences, more than 25% recorded once. Overall study results and limits: Clones tied to disease were said to be significantly enriched in matched ankylosing spondylitis synovial fluid.

Specimen: blood, either unsorted or a sorted T cell fraction (not recorded which). The chain links TRBV6-1 to TRBJ2-5; TRBD2 matches at 8 bases. The TCR originated in a male donor with ankylosing spondylitis or in good health (not recorded which). In DNA, the CDR3 is TGTGCCAGCAGCCTCCGCGGGGGGCCCAAAGAGACCCAGTACTTC. It encodes CASSLRGGPKETQYF.